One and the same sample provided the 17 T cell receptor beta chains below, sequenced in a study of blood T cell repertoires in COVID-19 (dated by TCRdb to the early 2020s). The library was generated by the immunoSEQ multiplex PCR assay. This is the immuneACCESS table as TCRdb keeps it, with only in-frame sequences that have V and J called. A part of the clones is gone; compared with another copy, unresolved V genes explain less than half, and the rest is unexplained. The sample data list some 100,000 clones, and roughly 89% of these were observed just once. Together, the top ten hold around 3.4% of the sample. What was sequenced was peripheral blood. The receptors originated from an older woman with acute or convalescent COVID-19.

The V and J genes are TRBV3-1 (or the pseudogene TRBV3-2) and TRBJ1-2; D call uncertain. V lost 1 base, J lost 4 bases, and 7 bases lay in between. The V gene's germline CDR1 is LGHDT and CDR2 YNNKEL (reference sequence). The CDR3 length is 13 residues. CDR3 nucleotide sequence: TGTGCCAGCAGCCAAGCCAGCGTCTATGGCTACACCTTC. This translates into CASSQASVYGYTF.

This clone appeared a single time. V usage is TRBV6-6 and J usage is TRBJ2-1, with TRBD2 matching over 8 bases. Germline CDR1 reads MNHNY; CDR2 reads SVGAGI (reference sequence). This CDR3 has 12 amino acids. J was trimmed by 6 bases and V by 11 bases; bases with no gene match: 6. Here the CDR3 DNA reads TGTGCCTCGGGGGGGCCTAGCAATGAGCAGTTCTTC. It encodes CASGGPSNEQFF.

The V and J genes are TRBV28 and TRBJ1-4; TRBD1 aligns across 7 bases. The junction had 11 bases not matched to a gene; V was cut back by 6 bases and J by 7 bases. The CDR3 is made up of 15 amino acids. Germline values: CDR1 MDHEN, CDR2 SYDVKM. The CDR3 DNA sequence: TGTGCCAGCAGCCTTGAAGGGACAGTCGTTGAAAAACTGTTTTTT. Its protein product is CASSLEGTVVEKLFF.

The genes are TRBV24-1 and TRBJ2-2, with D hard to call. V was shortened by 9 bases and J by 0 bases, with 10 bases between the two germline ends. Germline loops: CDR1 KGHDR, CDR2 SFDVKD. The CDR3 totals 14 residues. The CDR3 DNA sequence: TGTGCCACCGGAACAGACACGAACACCGGGGAGCTGTTTTTT. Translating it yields CATGTDTNTGELFF.

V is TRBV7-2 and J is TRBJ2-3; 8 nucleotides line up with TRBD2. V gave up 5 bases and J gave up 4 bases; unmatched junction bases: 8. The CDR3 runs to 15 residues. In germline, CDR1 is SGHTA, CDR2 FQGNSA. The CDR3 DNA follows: TGTGCCAGCAGCGCACGGGAGGGCGGAGCAGATACGCAGTATTTT. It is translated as CASSAREGGADTQYF.

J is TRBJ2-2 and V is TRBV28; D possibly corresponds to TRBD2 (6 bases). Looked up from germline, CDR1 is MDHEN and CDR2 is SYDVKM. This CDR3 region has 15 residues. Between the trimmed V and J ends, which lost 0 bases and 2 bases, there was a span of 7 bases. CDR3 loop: CASSLWGTNTGELFF. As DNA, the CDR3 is TGTGCCAGCAGTTTATGGGGGACTAACACCGGGGAGCTGTTTTTT.

The CDR3 DNA sequence: TGTGCCAGCAGTCGACAGGGGACCGGGGAGCTGTTTTTT. Protein: CASSRQGTGELFF. The chain has TRBV12-3 or TRBV12-4 and TRBJ2-2; TRBD1 agrees at 8 bases. J lost 5 bases, V lost 5 bases, and 1 base had no gene match. The CDR3 spans 13 residues.

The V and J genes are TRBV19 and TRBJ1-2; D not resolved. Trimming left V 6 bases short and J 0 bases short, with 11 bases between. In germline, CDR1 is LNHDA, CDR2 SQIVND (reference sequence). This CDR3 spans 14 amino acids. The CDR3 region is CASRATGPNYGYTF. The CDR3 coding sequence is TGTGCCAGTAGGGCCACGGGTCCTAACTATGGCTACACCTTC.

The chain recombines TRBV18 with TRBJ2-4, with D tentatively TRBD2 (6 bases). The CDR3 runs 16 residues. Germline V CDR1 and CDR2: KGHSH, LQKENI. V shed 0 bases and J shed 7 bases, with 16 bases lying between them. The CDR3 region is CASSPPVNGGGNIQYF. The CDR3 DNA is TGTGCCAGCTCACCACCGGTTAACGGGGGTGGGAACATTCAGTACTTC.

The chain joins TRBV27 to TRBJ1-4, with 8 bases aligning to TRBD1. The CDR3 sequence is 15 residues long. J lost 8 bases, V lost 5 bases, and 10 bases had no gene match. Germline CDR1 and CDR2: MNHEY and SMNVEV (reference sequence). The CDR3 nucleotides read TGTGCCAGCAGTCTGCGGACAGGGATCGGCGAAAAACTGTTTTTT. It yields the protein CASSLRTGIGEKLFF.

Here the CDR3 reads CASRHLAKGGDEQFF. The CDR3 coding sequence is TGTGCCAGCAGACACCTAGCGAAGGGAGGAGATGAGCAGTTCTTC. The V gene is TRBV3-1 (or the pseudogene TRBV3-2), the J gene TRBJ2-1, with a tentative D call TRBD2 (6 bases). The V and J ends lost 6 bases and 8 bases respectively, with 20 bases between them. The CDR3 is made up of 15 amino acids. The germline V gene encodes CDR1 LGHDT and CDR2 YNNKEL (reference sequence).

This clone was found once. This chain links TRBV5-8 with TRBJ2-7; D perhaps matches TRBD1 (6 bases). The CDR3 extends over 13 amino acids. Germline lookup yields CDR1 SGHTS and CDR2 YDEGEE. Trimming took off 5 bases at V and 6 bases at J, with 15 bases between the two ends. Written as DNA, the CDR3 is TGTGCCAGCAGAATAGGGGGTTTTAGCGAGCAGTACTTC. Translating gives CASRIGGFSEQYF.

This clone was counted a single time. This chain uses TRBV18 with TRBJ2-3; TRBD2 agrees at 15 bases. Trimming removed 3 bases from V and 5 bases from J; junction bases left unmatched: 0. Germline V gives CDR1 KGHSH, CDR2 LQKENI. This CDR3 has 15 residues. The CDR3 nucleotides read TGTGCCAGCTCACCGGGACTAGCGGGAGGAGATACGCAGTATTTT. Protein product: CASSPGLAGGDTQYF.

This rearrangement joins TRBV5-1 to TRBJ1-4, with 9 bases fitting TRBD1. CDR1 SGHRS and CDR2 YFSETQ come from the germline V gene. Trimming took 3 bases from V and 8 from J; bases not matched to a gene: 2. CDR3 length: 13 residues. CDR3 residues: CASSWTGEEKLFF. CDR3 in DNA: TGCGCCAGCAGCTGGACAGGGGAAGAAAAACTGTTTTTT.

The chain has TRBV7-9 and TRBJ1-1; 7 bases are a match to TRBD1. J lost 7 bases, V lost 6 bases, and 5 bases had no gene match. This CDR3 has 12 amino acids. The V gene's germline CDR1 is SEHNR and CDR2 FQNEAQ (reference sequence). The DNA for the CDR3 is TGTGCCAGCAGACCACAGGGGAGTGAAGCTTTCTTT. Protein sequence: CASRPQGSEAFF.

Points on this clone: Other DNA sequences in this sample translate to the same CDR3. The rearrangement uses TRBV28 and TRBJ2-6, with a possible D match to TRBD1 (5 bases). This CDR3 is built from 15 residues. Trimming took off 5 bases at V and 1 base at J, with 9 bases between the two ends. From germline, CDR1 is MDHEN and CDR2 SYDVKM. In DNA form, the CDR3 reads TGTGCCAGCAGTCGCCAGGGTTCTGGGGCCAACGTCCTGACTTTC. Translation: CASSRQGSGANVLTF. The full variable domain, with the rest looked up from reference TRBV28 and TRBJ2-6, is DVKVTQSSRYLVKRTGEKVFLECVQDMDHENMFWYRQDPGLGLRLIYFSYDVKMKEKGDIPEGYSVSREKKERFSLILESASTNQTSMYLCASSRQGSGANVLTFGAGSRLTVL.

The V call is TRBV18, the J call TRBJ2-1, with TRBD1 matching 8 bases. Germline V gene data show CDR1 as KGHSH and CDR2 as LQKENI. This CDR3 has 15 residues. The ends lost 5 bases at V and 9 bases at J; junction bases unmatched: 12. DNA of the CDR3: TGTGCCAGCTCAGGTCGGACAGGGTCTTCGTTTGAGCAGTTCTTC. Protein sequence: CASSGRTGSSFEQFF.